This TCR beta chain was observed in a study of blood T cell repertoires in COVID-19. The overall study: Acute and convalescent COVID-19 samples came from the United States, Italy and Spain. Sources were T cells, B-cell-depleted T cells, or PBMCs; the material itself was cDNA or gDNA.

Original analysis: Reference gene primer amplification in the assay estimated nucleated cell counts. Sequencing used immunoSEQ multiplex PCR; TCRdb keeps in-frame clones, though not all of them. The V and J calls and clone size are taken from that table; D and trimming were inferred from the DNA. The table includes about 260,000 clones, around 87% detected once. This clone was picked up one time. This TCR came from a woman between 45 and 65 years old who had recovered from COVID-19. The specimen sequenced was peripheral blood.

The CDR3: CASIEVGADTQYF. The CDR3 bases are TGCGCCAGCATCGAGGTCGGGGCAGATACGCAGTATTTT. The V call is TRBV5-1, the J call TRBJ2-3; D is perhaps TRBD2 (5 bases). V dropped 6 bases and J dropped 4 bases, with 12 bases sitting between them. Germline assignment: CDR1 SGHRS and CDR2 YFSETQ. CDR3 length: 13 amino acids.